The sequence of this TCR beta chain was determined in a study of cytomegalovirus exposure and HLA in healthy donors. Study-wide points: There were several of the most significant clusters that appeared linked to common viral pathogens in a later analysis.

Concerning this clone itself: Antigen unknown.

The primer mix had 60 Vbeta and 13 Jbeta primers. Original analysis: A later analysis counted approximately 80 million unique TCR beta chains, around 11 million shared. Measured with immunoSEQ multiplex PCR; TCRdb has only the in-frame clones, and not every one. V and J calls and clone size are given by that table; D and trimming were obtained from the DNA. The table includes 200,000 or so clones, approximately 79% detected once. From germline, CDR1 is GTSNPN and CDR2 SVGIG (reference sequence). This CDR3 has 14 residues. Deletions cut 0 bases from V and 1 base from J, with 8 bases between. This TCR came from a man between 45 and 60 years old in good health and CMV-seronegative. The specimen was PBMCs. This rearrangement joins TRBV30 to TRBJ2-3; D is unresolved. The CDR3 coding sequence is TGTGCCTGGAGTGTCGGGTATGGCACAGATACGCAGTATTTT. This encodes CAWSVGYGTDTQYF.